These 8 T cell receptor beta chains share one sample of origin, sequenced in a study of technical replicates of blood from a handful of donors. Measured with immunoSEQ multiplex PCR; TCRdb has only the in-frame clones, and not every one. This table has fewer than 85,000 clones, around 96% appearing once. Sequencing was performed on T cells isolated from PBMCs. These receptors all come from a human donor in good health.

CDR3 DNA: TGTGCCAGCTCCCCTCTGACAAAACAAGAGACCCAGTACTTC. Its translation: CASSPLTKQETQYF. The chain employs TRBV6-1 and TRBJ2-5, with D uncertain. Germline CDR1 MNHNS, CDR2 SASEGT. CDR3 length: 14 amino acids. Trimming left V 8 bases short and J 2 bases short, with 15 bases between.

The chain couples TRBV4-3 to TRBJ1-5, with no clear D. V was shortened by 1 base and J by 3 bases, with 7 bases between the two germline ends. There are 14 residues in the CDR3. Germline V gene sequence: CDR1 LGHNA, CDR2 YSLEER. The CDR3 nucleotides are TGCGCCAGCAGCCAAGGCTGGGCCAATCAGCCCCAGCATTTT. It specifies CASSQGWANQPQHF.

This clone occurred many times. The chain is built from TRBV6-4 and TRBJ2-2; TRBD2 matches at 7 bases. The CDR3 length is 13 residues. Germline V gene lookup returns CDR1 MRHNA and CDR2 SNTAGT. The V segment lost 3 bases and the J segment 5 bases; nucleotides outside the gene matches: 0. Here the CDR3 DNA reads TGTGCCAGCAGTGAGCGGGAGACCGGGGAGCTGTTTTTT. Residues: CASSERETGELFF.

This clone was picked up one time. The chain recombines TRBV4-3 with TRBJ2-7; a weak D match, TRBD1 (6 bases). CDR3 length: 13 amino acids. Per the germline V gene, CDR1 is LGHNA and CDR2 is YSLEER. Trimming left V 3 bases short and J 2 bases short, with 8 bases between. CDR3: CASSQGTPYEQYF. The CDR3 DNA is TGCGCCAGCAGCCAGGGGACACCCTACGAGCAGTACTTC.

The chain joins TRBV5-4 to TRBJ2-3; tentatively, D is TRBD2 (5 bases). This CDR3 is built from 14 residues. Germline CDR1 SGHNT, CDR2 YYREEE (reference sequence). The V end lost 2 bases, the J end lost 5 bases, and 12 bases lay between the germline ends. The CDR3 spells CASSFSGVVDTQYF. The CDR3 DNA sequence: TGTGCCAGCAGCTTTTCCGGGGTGGTAGATACGCAGTATTTT.

This clone was seen a handful of times. This chain uses TRBV5-5 with TRBJ1-4, with 9 bases matching TRBD1. The CDR3 is 12 amino acids. CDR1 is SGHKS, CDR2 YYEKEE, per germline (reference sequence). Germline trimming cut 3 bases from V and 11 bases from J; bases unmatched to any gene: 2. The CDR3 spells CASSWDREKLFF. The CDR3 coding sequence is TGTGCCAGCAGCTGGGACAGGGAGAAACTGTTTTTT.

The V call is TRBV15, the J call TRBJ1-3; D gene ambiguous. Germline assignment: CDR1 LNHNV and CDR2 YYDKDF (reference sequence). Trimming stripped 0 bases from V and 0 bases from J, with 9 bases between. This CDR3 region has 16 residues. CDR3 nucleotides: TGTGCCACCAGCAGAGATCCATCGAGCTCTGGAAACACCATATATTTT. Protein sequence: CATSRDPSSSGNTIYF.

The CDR3 nucleotides read TGTGCCAGCAGTCCCGCCGGGGGTCTCACCGGGGAGCTGTTTTTT. Residues: CASSPAGGLTGELFF. V is TRBV6-4 and J is TRBJ2-2, with TRBD2 as a possible D gene (6 bases). This CDR3 region has 15 residues. Germline lookup yields CDR1 MRHNA and CDR2 SNTAGT. Trimming cost V 5 bases and J 4 bases, with 14 bases left between them.